This is a list of T cell receptor beta chains from one sample in a study of blood T cell repertoires in COVID-19. TCRdb's table, derived via immunoSEQ multiplex PCR, lists solely in-frame clones and lacks some. The sample records under 250,000 clones, 80% to 90% being singletons. Sequenced: peripheral blood. The receptors were gathered from a human donor in a cohort sampled during active COVID-19. Each CDR3 is given without its conserved first and last residue. D genes are given only for firm matches.

.,TRBV14,11,TRBJ2-7,ASSEQMTTEQY
TRBD1,TRBV9,13,TRBJ1-3,ASSARDSSGNTIY
TRBD2,TRBV24-1,13,TRBJ2-1,ATLPSGSLSNEQF
.,TRBV6-6,11,TRBJ1-2,ASSYADSYGYT
TRBD2,TRBV7-9,13,TRBJ2-1,ASSTRTSGRNEQF
TRBD1,TRBV18,10,TRBJ2-7,ASSGDSYEQY
TRBD1,TRBV19,13,TRBJ2-1,ASSINGQGNNEQF
TRBD2,TRBV15,16,TRBJ2-2,ATSAPGVAGGYTGELF
.,TRBV5-1,13,TRBJ2-3,ASSGVGRTHNTQY
.,TRBV30,9,TRBJ1-2,AWTGHYGYT
TRBD1,TRBV14,13,TRBJ2-7,ASSQAGTGAYEQY
.,TRBV2,11,TRBJ2-2,ASSPDRTGELF
.,TRBV28,12,TRBJ2-7,ASIPGRGPYEQY
.,TRBV27,11,TRBJ2-2,ASLYRFAGELF
.,TRBV20-1,9,TRBJ2-7,SADSSYEQY
.,TRBV5-1,10,TRBJ1-1,ASSLSDTEAF
.,TRBV7-9,13,TRBJ2-3,ASSLVPGITDTQY
.,TRBV7-2,12,TRBJ1-1,ASSFHSRNTEAF
.,TRBV9,12,TRBJ1-4,ASSVGGNNEKLF
.,TRBV19,11,TRBJ2-5,ASRDRPQETQY
.,TRBV2,11,TRBJ2-7,ASKAGRSYEQY
TRBD2,TRBV3-1/TRBV3-2,15,TRBJ2-3,ASSRRISGTITDTQY
.,TRBV6-5,13,TRBJ1-5,ASSYSNGGRGPQH
.,TRBV24-1,14,TRBJ2-1,ATSDQGLSTYNEQF
.,TRBV5-1,13,TRBJ2-1,ASSRAGATYNEQF
TRBD1,TRBV28,9,TRBJ2-1,ASSKYRGEF
.,TRBV19,12,TRBJ1-4,ASSLAATNEKLF
.,TRBV5-1,14,TRBJ1-2,ASSLSGARANYGYT
TRBD2,TRBV4-1,12,TRBJ2-7,ASSPRSGDYEQY
TRBD2,TRBV3-1/TRBV3-2,15,TRBJ2-2,ASSQLAGDKYTGELF
TRBD1,TRBV11-2,14,TRBJ2-7,ASSSLTGQVSDEQY
.,TRBV5-1,12,TRBJ2-1,ASSLVVDLNEQF
TRBD2,TRBV7-2,14,TRBJ2-3,ASSLSPGTNADTQY
.,TRBV3-1/TRBV3-2,10,TRBJ1-2,ASSQTVYGYT
.,TRBV19,12,TRBJ2-4,ASSTAKESNIQY
.,TRBV21-1,16,TRBJ2-5,ASSKLGRVEGGKETQY
.,TRBV6-6,11,TRBJ1-3,ASRQGSGNTIY
TRBD1,TRBV29-1,12,TRBJ2-4,SVVDRGAKNIQY
TRBD1,TRBV5-1,12,TRBJ2-2,ASSRTGVAGELF
TRBD1,TRBV7-8,14,TRBJ1-4,ASSPLTGGLGEKLF